Shown below are 20 T cell receptor beta chains from a single sample sequenced in a study of T cells after somatic rescue of genetic block. Clones were read by immunoSEQ multiplex PCR, and TCRdb kept only the in-frame ones, dropping some. Found here are 68,000 or so clones, 85% to 95% of them singletons; the top ten hold around 3%. Material: peripheral blood mononuclear cells (PBMCs). These receptors were obtained from a man aged 35 to 55.

The chain joins TRBV27 to TRBJ2-6; TRBD1 is a possible D gene (5 bases). The V end lost 4 bases, the J end lost 6 bases, and 19 bases lay between the germline ends. The CDR3 is 17 amino acids. Germline CDR1 reads MNHEY; CDR2 reads SMNVEV (reference sequence). CDR3 sequence reads: CASSSRPGGALANVLTF. The CDR3 DNA follows: TGTGCCAGCAGTTCCAGGCCTGGTGGGGCCCTGGCCAACGTCCTGACTTTC.

This clone was seen just once. J is TRBJ2-7 and V is TRBV19; TRBD1 agrees at 9 bases. V lost 2 bases and J lost 4; bases outside the gene matches: 6. The CDR3 sequence is 15 residues long. In germline, CDR1 is LNHDA, CDR2 SQIVND (reference sequence). Here the CDR3 reads CASSIRDRVGYEQYF. CDR3 nucleotide sequence: TGTGCCAGTAGTATACGGGACAGGGTGGGATACGAGCAGTACTTC.

The rearrangement uses TRBV18 and TRBJ2-7; D remains ambiguous. CDR1 is KGHSH, CDR2 LQKENI, per germline. Trimming left V 1 base short and J 6 bases short, with 13 bases between. The CDR3 runs 14 residues. The CDR3 coding sequence is TGTGCCAGCTCACCACTTCCGGAACGCTCCGAGCAGTACTTC. Translating it yields CASSPLPERSEQYF.

The chain recombines TRBV6-4 with TRBJ2-3; TRBD2 matches 9 bases. CDR3 length: 15 amino acids. Germline lookup yields CDR1 MRHNA and CDR2 SNTAGT. The trim removed 5 bases at V and 0 bases at J, leaving 3 bases unmatched. This CDR3 is CASSPTSGSTDTQYF. The CDR3 DNA follows: TGTGCCAGCAGTCCAACTAGCGGGAGCACAGATACGCAGTATTTT.

The rearrangement links TRBV11-2 to TRBJ2-7, with TRBD1 matching 7 bases. With 3 bases clipped from V and 7 bases from J, the junction kept 3 bases outside the gene matches. This CDR3 contains 12 residues. The germline V gene encodes CDR1 SGHAT and CDR2 FQNNGV. Here the CDR3 DNA reads TGTGCCAGCAGCTTTGCAGGGGGTGAGCAGTACTTC. It yields the protein CASSFAGGEQYF.

The rearrangement links TRBV6-4 to TRBJ1-1; 7 bases line up with TRBD1. With 6 bases clipped from V and 1 base from J, the junction kept 2 bases outside the gene matches. The V gene's germline CDR1 is MRHNA and CDR2 SNTAGT. The CDR3 consists of 13 residues. DNA of the CDR3: TGTGCCAGCAGCCGGGACAGGAACACTGAAGCTTTCTTT. Translating it yields CASSRDRNTEAFF.

The rearrangement uses TRBV10-1 and TRBJ2-1; 10 bases are shared with TRBD2. J gave up 8 bases and V 3 bases, and 7 bases lay outside the gene matches. Germline loops: CDR1 WNHNN, CDR2 SYGVQD (reference sequence). The length of the CDR3 is 15 residues. The CDR3 loop reads CASSEYSGRPHEQFF. The CDR3 nucleotides read TGCGCCAGCAGTGAATATAGCGGGAGGCCCCATGAGCAGTTCTTC.

The V call is TRBV18, the J call TRBJ2-5; 8 nucleotides line up with TRBD2. Per the germline V gene, CDR1 is KGHSH and CDR2 is LQKENI. V dropped 1 base and J dropped 5; count of bases not matched to a gene: 6. This CDR3 has 15 amino acids. The CDR3 spells CASSPRDRGGETQYF. CDR3 in DNA: TGTGCCAGCTCACCACGAGATCGGGGGGGGGAGACCCAGTACTTC.

The chain couples TRBV4-1 to TRBJ2-1; 7 bases line up with TRBD1. Germline assignment: CDR1 MGHRA and CDR2 YSYEKL. Trimming at V came to 1 base and at J to 4 bases, leaving 7 bases not matched to a gene. The CDR3 consists of 16 residues. CDR3 bases: TGCGCCAGCAGCCAAGGTCCTCGGGACAGATACAATGAGCAGTTCTTC. Amino acids: CASSQGPRDRYNEQFF.

This chain links TRBV27 with TRBJ2-3; 7 positions match TRBD2. This CDR3 spans 15 amino acids. Germline CDR1 and CDR2: MNHEY and SMNVEV (reference sequence). V lost 0 bases to trimming and J lost 4 bases; unmatched junction nucleotides: 4. The CDR3 protein is CASSLSNSGSDTQYF. In nucleotides, the CDR3 is TGTGCCAGCAGTTTATCGAATAGCGGGTCAGATACGCAGTATTTT.

J is TRBJ2-1 and V is TRBV29-1; TRBD2 matches 10 bases. CDR3 size: 13 residues. J was trimmed by 8 bases and V by 7 bases; bases with no gene match: 8. Germline-derived CDR1 and CDR2 are SQVTM and ANQGSEA. The DNA of the CDR3 is TGCAGCGCGACTAGCGGGCAGGTCTATGAGCAGTTCTTC. Residues: CSATSGQVYEQFF.

The chain is built from TRBV14 and TRBJ2-1; TRBD1 matches at 10 bases. Losses at the gene ends were 5 bases for V and 3 bases for J; bases not matched to a gene: 4. CDR1 is SGHDN and CDR2 is FVKESK in the germline V gene. This CDR3 is built from 15 residues. CDR3 sequence (DNA): TGTGCCAGCAGCGAATGGACAGGGGGCTACAATGAGCAGTTCTTC. It encodes CASSEWTGGYNEQFF.

The genes are TRBV27 and TRBJ1-2; D uncertain. Germline V gives CDR1 MNHEY, CDR2 SMNVEV (reference sequence). The CDR3 is made up of 15 amino acids. V lost 2 bases and J 0 bases, leaving 10 bases between the germline ends. CDR3 residues: CASSLVGRTNYGYTF. The CDR3 DNA sequence: TGTGCCAGCAGTTTAGTCGGCAGAACTAACTATGGCTACACCTTC.

This chain connects TRBV5-6 to TRBJ1-2; unclear D gene. V was cut by 0 bases and J by 1 base, with 13 bases left in between. The CDR3 spans 16 residues. Germline V CDR1 and CDR2: SGHDT, YYEEEE. The CDR3 DNA reads TGTGCCAGCAGCTTGGGCGGCAGAAGCTTTAACTATGGCTACACCTTC. This codes for CASSLGGRSFNYGYTF.

V usage is TRBV25-1 and J usage is TRBJ2-1; 12 bases match TRBD2. The CDR3 contains 14 residues. The ends lost 8 bases at V and 10 bases at J; junction bases unmatched: 9. Germline V lookup: CDR1 MGHDK, CDR2 SYGVNS. CDR3 sequence reads: CASGRLAGASEQFF. Written as DNA, the CDR3 is TGTGCCAGCGGCCGACTAGCGGGAGCTAGCGAGCAGTTCTTC.

The genes are TRBV9 and TRBJ2-3, with TRBD2 matching over 8 bases. Trimming removed 3 bases from V and 3 bases from J; junction bases left unmatched: 3. CDR1 is SGDLS and CDR2 is YYNGEE in the germline V gene. This CDR3 comprises 14 residues. CDR3 loop: CASSGAGGTDTQYF. Written as DNA, the CDR3 is TGTGCCAGCAGCGGGGCGGGGGGTACAGATACGCAGTATTTT.

CDR3 protein: CASSPGTSYEQYF. CDR3 in DNA: TGTGCCAGCTCACCAGGGACTTCCTACGAGCAGTACTTC. The chain recombines TRBV18 with TRBJ2-7, with D maybe TRBD2 (6 bases). This CDR3 contains 13 residues. Germline values: CDR1 KGHSH, CDR2 LQKENI. Trimming removed 2 bases at V and 1 base at J, with 6 bases between. The complete variable domain, with remaining parts taken from reference TRBV18 and TRBJ2-7, reads NAGVMQNPRHLVRRRGQEARLRCSPMKGHSHVYWYRQLPEEGLKFMVYLQKENIIDESGMPKERFSAEFPKEGPSILRIQQVVRGDSAAYFCASSPGTSYEQYFGPGTRLTVT.

The rearrangement joins TRBV11-2 to TRBJ2-4; D not resolved. This CDR3 is built from 15 residues. Germline V gene data show CDR1 as SGHAT and CDR2 as FQNNGV. Trimming took 5 bases from V and 0 from J, leaving 11 bases between them. In DNA, the CDR3 is TGTGCCAGCAGCCCCGACGGGCTAGCCAAAAACATTCAGTACTTC. It codes for CASSPDGLAKNIQYF. Full variable domain (rest looked up from reference TRBV11-2 and TRBJ2-4): EAGVAQSPRYKIIEKRQSVAFWCNPISGHATLYWYQQILGQGPKLLIQFQNNGVVDDSQLPKDRFSAERLKGVDSTLKIQPAKLEDSAVYLCASSPDGLAKNIQYFGAGTRLSVL.

The chain couples TRBV5-4 to TRBJ2-5; perhaps TRBD2 as D (6 bases). The CDR3 is made up of 16 amino acids. Trimming pared 2 bases from V and 2 bases from J, leaving 16 bases between. Germline V gene data show CDR1 as SGHNT and CDR2 as YYREEE (reference sequence). CDR3 bases: TGTGCCAGCAGCTTTCGACAGACAGCGGGTCAAGAGACCCAGTACTTC. Its translation is CASSFRQTAGQETQYF.

In this sample, this clone turned up once. The chain employs TRBV2 and TRBJ2-6; D is ambiguous. CDR1 and CDR2 (germline): SNHLY, FYNNEI. The CDR3 loop spans 16 amino acids. V was clipped by 6 bases and J by 0 bases, with 12 bases between them. DNA of the CDR3: TGTGCCAGCAGCGGTCCTAACCTCTCTGGGGCCAACGTCCTGACTTTC. As protein: CASSGPNLSGANVLTF.